This T cell receptor (beta chain) is drawn from a study of cytomegalovirus exposure and HLA in healthy donors. The PCR was carried out with 60 Vbeta primers and 13 Jbeta primers. TCRdb's table, derived via immunoSEQ multiplex PCR, lists solely in-frame clones and lacks some. The profile covers about 190,000 clones, with approximately 87% appearing a single time and about 1.2% taken by the ten largest. The study, taken as a whole, reports: An observed cluster of highly shared sequence variants was recorded as a likely sequencing artifact. Investigators reported 164 TCR beta chains as tied to cytomegalovirus. Roughly uniform depth of sequencing across donors was assumed in presence/absence analyses.

Notes on this clone: Antigen unknown.

The CDR3 has 14 residues. V shed 3 bases and J 11 bases; nucleotides not matched to a gene: 11. Looked up from germline, CDR1 is SGHTS and CDR2 is YDEGEE. The sample was PBMCs. J is TRBJ1-1 and V is TRBV5-8; TRBD1 matches 9 bases. This sequence originates from a man aged 25-45 years in good health and CMV-seronegative. The CDR3 protein is CASSWDRDEAKAFF. The CDR3 DNA sequence: TGTGCCAGCAGCTGGGACAGGGACGAAGCGAAGGCTTTCTTT.